One sample yielded the 15 T cell receptor beta chains listed below, sequenced in a study of identical twins (dated by TCRdb to the mid-2010s). Library preparation used 5' RACE. TCRdb records Illumina HiSeq 2000 as the sequencer. Using fastp trimming at Q25 and MiXCR clonotype assembly, TCRdb reanalyzed the public sequencing data and kept in-frame beta chains. Each CDR3 protein appears once, grouped with its most common genes and DNA. This sample has more than 1.5 million distinct CDR3 sequences in its table, and about 32% of those were observed once. 0.25% to 0.3% of the sample belongs to the ten largest clones. Input material: cord blood. The receptors shown here come from a newborn girl in good health.

The CDR3 DNA reads TGCAGTGCTCACCGGGCCCCAAGGACCTACGAGCAGTACTTC. Protein: CSAHRAPRTYEQYF. The chain combines TRBV20-1 with TRBJ2-7; D gene uncertain. Germline CDR1 and CDR2: DFQATT and SNEGSKA (reference sequence). Trimming took off 5 bases at V and 2 bases at J, with 16 bases between the two ends. The CDR3 totals 14 residues.

This clonotype was counted a few times. The chain combines TRBV9 with TRBJ2-1; D not resolved. Per the germline V gene, CDR1 is SGDLS and CDR2 is YYNGEE. V lost 0 bases to trimming and J lost 7 bases, with 8 bases between them. The length of the CDR3 is 13 residues. CDR3 sequence (DNA): TGTGCCAGCAGCGTAGAACCCCAGAATGAGCAGTTCTTC. This codes for CASSVEPQNEQFF.

Only one count was recorded for this clonotype. The chain has TRBV27 and TRBJ2-1; D is perhaps TRBD2 (5 bases). Germline assignment: CDR1 MNHEY and CDR2 SMNVEV (reference sequence). Between the trimmed V and J ends, which lost 4 bases and 0 bases, there was a span of 13 bases. The CDR3 is 16 amino acids. The CDR3 here is CASSWGGGPSYNEQFF. CDR3 nucleotides: TGTGCCAGCAGTTGGGGTGGCGGGCCCTCCTACAATGAGCAGTTCTTC.

This clonotype was counted a few times. This sequence joins TRBV3-1 and TRBJ2-7; 7 positions agree with TRBD1. The CDR3 spans 16 residues. Losses at the gene ends were 0 bases for V and 0 bases for J; bases not matched to a gene: 5. The germline V gene has CDR1 LGHDT and CDR2 YNNKEL (reference sequence). Here the CDR3 DNA reads TGTGCCAGCAGCCAAGATAAGGGGACAGCCTCCTACGAGCAGTACTTC. Translated: CASSQDKGTASYEQYF.

The CDR3 reads CAISESSLAGTYNEQFF. In DNA, the CDR3 is TGTGCCATCAGTGAGTCGAGTCTAGCGGGGACTTACAATGAGCAGTTCTTC. The chain recombines TRBV10-3 with TRBJ2-1; 9 bases align to TRBD2. Germline V gives CDR1 ENHRY, CDR2 SYGVKD. V was pared by 0 bases and J by 4 bases, with 7 bases of the junction left unmatched. CDR3 length: 17 residues.

This clonotype was observed a handful of times. The V gene is TRBV6-5, the J gene TRBJ2-1, with 12 nucleotides matching TRBD2. The CDR3 loop spans 19 amino acids. The J segment lost 0 bases and the V segment lost 0 bases, leaving 6 bases of the junction unmatched. Germline V lookup: CDR1 MNHEY, CDR2 SVGAGI. The CDR3 nucleotides read TGTGCCAGCAGTTACTCTAGGACTAGCGGGGAGAGCTCCTACAATGAGCAGTTCTTC. Translated, it gives CASSYSRTSGESSYNEQFF.

This sequence joins TRBV11-2 and TRBJ2-2, with D possibly TRBD1 on 6 matching bases. The CDR3 covers 16 residues. Trimming removed 1 base from V and 0 bases from J, with 9 bases in between. CDR1 and CDR2 (germline): SGHAT, FQNNGV. The CDR3 coding sequence is TGTGCCAGCAGCTTAGGGACAGTGACGAACACCGGGGAGCTGTTTTTT. The encoded protein is CASSLGTVTNTGELFF.

This chain uses TRBV4-2 with TRBJ2-3, with D perhaps TRBD2 (5 bases). The CDR3 has 15 amino acids. Trimming stripped 3 bases from V and 3 bases from J, with 13 bases between. Per germline, CDR1 LGHNA and CDR2 YNFKEQ. CDR3 in amino acids: CASSQTGVGTDTQYF. The CDR3 region has the DNA TGTGCCAGCAGCCAGACCGGGGTTGGGACAGATACGCAGTATTTT.

This clonotype was seen a handful of times. This chain connects TRBV27 to TRBJ1-2; the D gene is possibly TRBD1 (6 bases). This CDR3 is built from 17 residues. V lost 7 bases to trimming and J lost 4 bases, with 25 bases between them. The germline V gene encodes CDR1 MNHEY and CDR2 SMNVEV (reference sequence). CDR3: CASTTVLRGARSYGYTF. Written as DNA, the CDR3 is TGTGCCAGCACTACGGTTCTGAGGGGGGCCCGTTCCTATGGCTACACCTTC.

This chain connects TRBV2 to TRBJ2-5; no firm D call. The germline CDR1 and CDR2 sequences are SNHLY and FYNNEI. CDR3 length equals 14 residues. Trimming took 6 bases from V and 0 from J, leaving 11 bases between them. This CDR3 is CASRFYANQETQYF. The CDR3 DNA reads TGTGCCAGCAGATTCTACGCCAACCAAGAGACCCAGTACTTC. Full variable domain (outside the CDR3, taken from reference TRBV2 and TRBJ2-5): EPEVTQTPSHQVTQMGQEVILRCVPISNHLYFYWYRQILGQKVEFLVSFYNNEISEKSEIFDDQFSVERPDGSNFTLKIRSTKLEDSAMYFCASRFYANQETQYFGPGTRLLVL.

J is TRBJ2-7 and V is TRBV20-1; perhaps TRBD1 as D (6 bases). Germline values: CDR1 DFQATT, CDR2 SNEGSKA (reference sequence). This CDR3 contains 14 residues. V lost 3 bases and J lost 4, with 16 bases in between. CDR3 sequence (DNA): TGCAGTGCTAGCGGTTGGACAGAAGGATACGAGCAGTACTTC. Its protein is CSASGWTEGYEQYF.

The gene calls are TRBV6-1 and TRBJ2-1, with D possibly TRBD1 on 6 matching bases. V shed 1 base and J shed 4 bases, with 11 bases lying between them. The CDR3 contains 15 residues. Germline V CDR1 and CDR2: MNHNS, SASEGT. CDR3 DNA sequence: TGTGCCAGCAGTGAAGGGGGACAACAATACAATGAGCAGTTCTTC. Encoded protein: CASSEGGQQYNEQFF.

This sequence joins TRBV24-1 and TRBJ2-3; the D call may be TRBD1 or TRBD2 (5 bases each). V lost 7 bases, J lost 2 bases, and 12 bases lay in between. CDR1 is KGHDR, CDR2 SFDVKD, per germline. This CDR3 region has 14 residues. The CDR3 nucleotides are TGTGCCACCAGGCCCCCGGGGACCACAGATACGCAGTATTTT. Protein: CATRPPGTTDTQYF.

The chain uses TRBV6-5 and TRBJ1-1, with D perhaps TRBD1 (5 bases). With 5 bases removed from V and 1 base from J, the gap between germline ends came to 14 bases. Germline V gene sequence: CDR1 MNHEY, CDR2 SVGAGI. CDR3 length: 15 residues. The CDR3 nucleotides are TGTGCCAGCAGTCCCCCGGGACGGAAGAACACTGAAGCTTTCTTT. Amino acid sequence: CASSPPGRKNTEAFF.

This sequence joins TRBV29-1 and TRBJ2-5; D might be TRBD1 (5 bases). The CDR3 has 13 residues. CDR1 is SQVTM, CDR2 ANQGSEA, per germline. V shed 7 bases and J shed 11 bases, with 23 bases lying between them. Written as DNA, the CDR3 is TGCAGCGACCAGGAATGGGGCATCAATGAGCAGTACTTC. Translation: CSDQEWGINEQYF.